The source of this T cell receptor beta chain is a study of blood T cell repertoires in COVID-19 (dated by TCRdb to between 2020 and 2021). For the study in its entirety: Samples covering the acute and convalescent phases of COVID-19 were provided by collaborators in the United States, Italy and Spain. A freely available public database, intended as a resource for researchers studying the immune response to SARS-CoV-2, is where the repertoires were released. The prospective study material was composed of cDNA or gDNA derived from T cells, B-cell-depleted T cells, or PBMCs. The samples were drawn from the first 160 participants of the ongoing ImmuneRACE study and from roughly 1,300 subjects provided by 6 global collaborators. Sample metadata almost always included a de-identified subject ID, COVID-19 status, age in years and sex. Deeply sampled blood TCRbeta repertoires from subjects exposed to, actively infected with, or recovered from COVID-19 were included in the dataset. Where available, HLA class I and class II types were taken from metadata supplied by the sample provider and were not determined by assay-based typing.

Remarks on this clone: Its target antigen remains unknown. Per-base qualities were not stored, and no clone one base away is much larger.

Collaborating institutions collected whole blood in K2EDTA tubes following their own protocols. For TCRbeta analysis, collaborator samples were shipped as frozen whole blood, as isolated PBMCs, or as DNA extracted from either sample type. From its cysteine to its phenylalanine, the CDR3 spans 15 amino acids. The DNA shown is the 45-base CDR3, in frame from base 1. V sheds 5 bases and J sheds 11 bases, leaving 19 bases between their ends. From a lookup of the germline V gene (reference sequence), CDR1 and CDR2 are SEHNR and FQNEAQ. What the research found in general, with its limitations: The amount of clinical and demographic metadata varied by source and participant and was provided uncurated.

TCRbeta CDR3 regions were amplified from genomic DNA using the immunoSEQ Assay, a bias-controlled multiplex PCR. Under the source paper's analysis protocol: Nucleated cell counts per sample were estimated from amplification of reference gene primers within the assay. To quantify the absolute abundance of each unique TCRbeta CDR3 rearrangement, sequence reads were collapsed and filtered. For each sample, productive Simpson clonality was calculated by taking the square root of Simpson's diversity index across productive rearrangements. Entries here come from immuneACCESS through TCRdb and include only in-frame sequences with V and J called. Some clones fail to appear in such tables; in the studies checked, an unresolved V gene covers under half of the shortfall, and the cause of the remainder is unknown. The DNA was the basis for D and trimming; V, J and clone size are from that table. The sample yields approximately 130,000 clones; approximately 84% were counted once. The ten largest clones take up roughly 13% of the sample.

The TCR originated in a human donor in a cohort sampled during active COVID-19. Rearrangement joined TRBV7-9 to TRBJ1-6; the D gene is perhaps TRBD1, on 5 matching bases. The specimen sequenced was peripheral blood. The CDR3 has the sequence CASSLGFSRGAPLHF. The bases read TGTGCCAGCAGCCTAGGGTTTTCGCGGGGGGCACCCCTCCACTTT.